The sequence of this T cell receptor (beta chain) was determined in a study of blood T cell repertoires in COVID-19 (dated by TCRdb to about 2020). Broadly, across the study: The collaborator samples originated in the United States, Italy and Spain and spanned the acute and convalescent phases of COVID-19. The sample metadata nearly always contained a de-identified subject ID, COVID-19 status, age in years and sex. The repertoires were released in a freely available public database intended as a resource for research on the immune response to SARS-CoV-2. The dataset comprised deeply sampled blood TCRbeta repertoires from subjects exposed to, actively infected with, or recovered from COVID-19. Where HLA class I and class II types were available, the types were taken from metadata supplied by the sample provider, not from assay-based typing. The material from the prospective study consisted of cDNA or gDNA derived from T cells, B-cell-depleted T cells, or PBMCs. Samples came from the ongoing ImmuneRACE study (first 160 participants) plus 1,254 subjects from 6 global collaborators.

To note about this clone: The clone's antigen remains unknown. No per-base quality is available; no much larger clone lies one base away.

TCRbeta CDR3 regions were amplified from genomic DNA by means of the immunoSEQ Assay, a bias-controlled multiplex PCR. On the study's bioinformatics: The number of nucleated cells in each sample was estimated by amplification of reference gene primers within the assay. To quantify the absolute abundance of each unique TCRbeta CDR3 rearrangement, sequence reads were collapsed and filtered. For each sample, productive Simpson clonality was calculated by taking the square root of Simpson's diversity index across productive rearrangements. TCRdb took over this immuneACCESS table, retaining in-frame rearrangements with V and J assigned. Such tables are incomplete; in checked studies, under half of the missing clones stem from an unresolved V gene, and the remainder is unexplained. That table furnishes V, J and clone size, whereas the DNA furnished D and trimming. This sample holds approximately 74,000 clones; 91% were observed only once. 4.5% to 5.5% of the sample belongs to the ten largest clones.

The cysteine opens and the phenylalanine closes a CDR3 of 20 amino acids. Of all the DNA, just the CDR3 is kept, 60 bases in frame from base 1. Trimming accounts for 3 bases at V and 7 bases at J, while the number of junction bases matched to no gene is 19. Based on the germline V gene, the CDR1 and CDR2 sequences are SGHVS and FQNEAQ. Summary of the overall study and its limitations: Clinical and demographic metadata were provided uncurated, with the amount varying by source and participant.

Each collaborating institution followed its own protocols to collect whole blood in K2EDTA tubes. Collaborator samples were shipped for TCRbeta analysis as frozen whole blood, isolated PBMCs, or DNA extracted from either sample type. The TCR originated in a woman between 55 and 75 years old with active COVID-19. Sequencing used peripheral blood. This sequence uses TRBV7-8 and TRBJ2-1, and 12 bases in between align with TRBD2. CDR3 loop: CASSFSPGTSGRVRSNEQFF. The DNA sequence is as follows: TGTGCCAGCAGCTTTTCGCCCGGGACTAGCGGGCGGGTTCGGAGTAATGAGCAGTTCTTC.